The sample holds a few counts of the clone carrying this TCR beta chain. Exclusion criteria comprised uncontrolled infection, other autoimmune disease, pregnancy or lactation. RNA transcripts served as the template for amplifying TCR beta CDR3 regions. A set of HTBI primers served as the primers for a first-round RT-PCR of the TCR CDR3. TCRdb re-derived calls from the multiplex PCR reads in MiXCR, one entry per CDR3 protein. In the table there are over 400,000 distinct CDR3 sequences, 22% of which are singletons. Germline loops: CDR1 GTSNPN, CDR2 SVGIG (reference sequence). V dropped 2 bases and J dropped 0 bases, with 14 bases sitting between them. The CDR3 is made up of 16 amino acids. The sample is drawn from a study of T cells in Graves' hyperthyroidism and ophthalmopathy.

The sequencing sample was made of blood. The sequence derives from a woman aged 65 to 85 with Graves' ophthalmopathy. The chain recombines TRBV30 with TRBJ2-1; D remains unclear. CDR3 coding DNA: TGTGCCTGGAGTCTATACTCCCGGAGCTCCTACAATGAGCAGTTCTTC. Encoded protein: CAWSLYSRSSYNEQFF.